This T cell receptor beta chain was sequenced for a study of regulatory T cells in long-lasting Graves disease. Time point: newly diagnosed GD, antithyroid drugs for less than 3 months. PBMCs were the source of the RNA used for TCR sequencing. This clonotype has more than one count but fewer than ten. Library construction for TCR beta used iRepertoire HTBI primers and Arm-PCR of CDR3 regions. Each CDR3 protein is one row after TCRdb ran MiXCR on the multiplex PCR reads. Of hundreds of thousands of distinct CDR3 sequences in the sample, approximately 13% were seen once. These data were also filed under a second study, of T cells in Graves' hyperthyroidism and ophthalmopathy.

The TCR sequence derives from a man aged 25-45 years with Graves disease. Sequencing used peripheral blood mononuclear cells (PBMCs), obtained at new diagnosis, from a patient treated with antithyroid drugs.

Here the CDR3 reads CSAREGYNSPLHF. CDR3 nucleotide sequence: TGCAGTGCTAGAGAAGGGTATAATTCACCCCTCCACTTT. The rearrangement uses TRBV20-1 and TRBJ1-6; D unresolved. The CDR3 consists of 13 residues. CDR1 DFQATT and CDR2 SNEGSKA come from the germline V gene (reference sequence). V lost 0 bases and J 4 bases, leaving 4 bases between the germline ends.